These 18 T cell receptor beta chains were sequenced from one sample in a study of PD-1 blockade in classical Hodgkin lymphoma. Libraries were prepared by immunoSEQ multiplex PCR; TCRdb keeps only in-frame clonotypes and omits some of them. The sample records over 14,000 clones, about 89% being singletons. Time point noted: newly diagnosed, previously untreated cHL patient sample. Magnetic negative selection isolated CD8+ T cells from thawed PBMCs. Sequenced sample: CD8+ T cells from blood. Receptors originate from a human donor with classical Hodgkin lymphoma.

This sequence joins TRBV5-8 and TRBJ2-3; TRBD1 might be the D (8 bases). Germline lookup yields CDR1 SGHTS and CDR2 YDEGEE. This CDR3 contains 17 residues. V dropped 4 bases and J dropped 3 bases, with 21 bases sitting between them. CDR3 sequence reads: CASSLTGQGGWTDTQYF. CDR3 in DNA: TGTGCCAGCAGCCTTACCGGACAGGGAGGGTGGACAGATACGCAGTATTTT.

This rearrangement joins TRBV5-8 to TRBJ2-1; 9 positions agree with TRBD2. Unmatched junction bases numbered 5, after V lost 4 bases and J lost 6 bases. In germline, CDR1 is SGHTS, CDR2 YDEGEE. The CDR3 is 14 amino acids. CDR3 DNA: TGTGCCAGCAGCCCTCTGGGACTAGCCAATGAGCAGTTCTTC. Translating gives CASSPLGLANEQFF. The full variable domain, its missing parts supplied by reference TRBV5-8 and TRBJ2-1, is EAGVTQSPTHLIKTRGQQATLRCSPISGHTSVYWYQQALGLGLQFLLWYDEGEERNRGNFPPRFSGRQFPNYSSELNVNALELEDSALYLCASSPLGLANEQFFGPGTRLTVL.

A few counts support this clone. The V and J genes are TRBV2 and TRBJ1-5, with D unclear. V lost 8 bases, J lost 7 bases, and 12 bases lay in between. CDR3 length equals 12 residues. In germline, CDR1 is SNHLY, CDR2 FYNNEI. The DNA of the CDR3 is TGTGCCAGCCCCTGGTCGAGCCAGCCCCAGCATTTT. It specifies CASPWSSQPQHF.

V gene TRBV5-4 combines with J gene TRBJ1-1, with unresolved D. Trimming pared 6 bases from V and 0 bases from J, leaving 9 bases between. The CDR3 length is 13 residues. Germline V gene lookup returns CDR1 SGHNT and CDR2 YYREEE (reference sequence). The CDR3 reads CASNAEMNTEAFF. CDR3 coding DNA: TGTGCCAGCAACGCAGAAATGAACACTGAAGCTTTCTTT.

The chain's CDR3 is CASSLVDPGQGSNEQYV. In nucleotides, the CDR3 is TGTGCCAGCAGCCTCGTTGATCCGGGACAGGGGTCAAACGAGCAGTACGTC. The rearrangement links TRBV7-9 to TRBJ2-7; 10 positions agree with TRBD1. Germline V gene lookup returns CDR1 SEHNR and CDR2 FQNEAQ (reference sequence). The CDR3 is 17 residues long. The trim removed 5 bases at V and 5 bases at J, leaving 15 bases unmatched.

The rearrangement uses TRBV5-1 and TRBJ2-1, with D hard to call. The germline V gene encodes CDR1 SGHRS and CDR2 YFSETQ. The CDR3 covers 11 residues. Between the trimmed V and J ends, which lost 5 bases and 6 bases, there was a span of 6 bases. CDR3 DNA: TGCGCCAGCAGAGAAGGCAATGAGCAGTTCTTC. It codes for CASREGNEQFF.

The chain uses TRBV6-1 and TRBJ1-1, with D possibly TRBD1 on 6 matching bases. The CDR3 extends over 14 amino acids. V was cut by 2 bases and J by 7 bases, with 14 bases left in between. Germline V gene sequence: CDR1 MNHNS, CDR2 SASEGT. This CDR3 reads CASSEFQGRVEAFF. The DNA of the CDR3 is TGTGCCAGCAGTGAATTTCAGGGGCGGGTTGAAGCTTTCTTT.

The chain combines TRBV2 with TRBJ2-1; TRBD1 might be the D (7 bases). Trimming pared 8 bases from V and 0 bases from J, leaving 20 bases between. The CDR3 consists of 17 residues. The V gene's germline CDR1 is SNHLY and CDR2 FYNNEI. CDR3 sequence: CASWGVGGESSYNEQFF. CDR3 in DNA: TGTGCCAGCTGGGGGGTAGGGGGCGAGAGCTCCTACAATGAGCAGTTCTTC.

V and J are TRBV7-9 and TRBJ2-5; D ambiguous. Germline assignment: CDR1 SEHNR and CDR2 FQNEAQ (reference sequence). The length of the CDR3 is 13 residues. The V gene lost 4 bases and the J gene lost 3 bases, with 9 bases spanning the gap. CDR3 in amino acids: CASSSTVEETQYF. The CDR3 nucleotides are TGTGCCAGCAGCTCTACGGTGGAAGAGACCCAGTACTTC.

This clone was seen a handful of times. This rearrangement joins TRBV7-9 to TRBJ2-1; TRBD2 might be the D (5 bases). The CDR3 is 17 amino acids. V was shortened by 5 bases and J by 8 bases, with 25 bases between the two germline ends. Germline V gene lookup returns CDR1 SEHNR and CDR2 FQNEAQ (reference sequence). The CDR3 DNA reads TGTGCCAGCAGCCCCCCCGTGGCGGAGGAAAGTTACGATGAGCAGTTCTTC. This codes for CASSPPVAEESYDEQFF.

The chain has TRBV29-1 and TRBJ1-2; 11 positions match TRBD1. CDR3 length equals 15 residues. The germline CDR1 and CDR2 sequences are SQVTM and ANQGSEA. Germline trimming cut 1 base from V and 3 bases from J; bases unmatched to any gene: 4. Here the CDR3 reads CSVEGGQGEHYGYTF. CDR3 DNA sequence: TGCAGCGTTGAAGGGGGACAGGGGGAACACTATGGCTACACCTTC.

V gene TRBV9 combines with J gene TRBJ2-2; perhaps TRBD2 as D (5 bases). The CDR3 length is 15 residues. Germline V gene data show CDR1 as SGDLS and CDR2 as YYNGEE. Trimming removed 2 bases from V and 0 bases from J, with 8 bases in between. The CDR3 loop reads CASSVGSANTGELFF. DNA for the CDR3: TGTGCCAGCAGCGTCGGTAGCGCGAACACCGGGGAGCTGTTTTTT.

The gene calls are TRBV27 and TRBJ1-1; D gene uncertain. The germline V gene encodes CDR1 MNHEY and CDR2 SMNVEV (reference sequence). V was pared by 6 bases and J by 4 bases, with 9 bases between. The CDR3 consists of 12 residues. Here the CDR3 DNA reads TGTGCCAGCAGCCCTCATGGCACTGAAGCTTTCTTT. Translation: CASSPHGTEAFF.

This sequence joins TRBV4-1 and TRBJ1-1, with D uncertain. The CDR3 sequence is 15 residues long. CDR1 and CDR2 from the germline V gene are MGHRA and YSYEKL. V lost 4 bases and J lost 4, with 16 bases in between. The CDR3 DNA reads TGCGCCAGCAGCCTAAGTCAGCTACTCTCCACTGAAGCTTTCTTT. Translating it yields CASSLSQLLSTEAFF.

J is TRBJ2-1 and V is TRBV7-9; 10 bases are a match to TRBD2. J gave up 7 bases and V 3 bases, and 3 bases lay outside the gene matches. The CDR3 consists of 14 residues. CDR1 and CDR2 (germline): SEHNR, FQNEAQ (reference sequence). The CDR3: CASSLGTSANEQFF. For the CDR3, the DNA is TGTGCCAGCAGCTTGGGGACTAGCGCGAATGAGCAGTTCTTC.

The chain couples TRBV28 to TRBJ2-1, with 11 positions matching TRBD2. From germline, CDR1 is MDHEN and CDR2 SYDVKM. This CDR3 region has 16 residues. Trimming at V came to 1 base and at J to 6 bases, leaving 5 bases not matched to a gene. CDR3 in DNA: TGTGCCAGCAGTTTATTTGGGACTAGCGGAAGCAATGAGCAGTTCTTC. The encoded protein is CASSLFGTSGSNEQFF. The full variable domain, rest sourced from reference TRBV28 and TRBJ2-1, is DVKVTQSSRYLVKRTGEKVFLECVQDMDHENMFWYRQDPGLGLRLIYFSYDVKMKEKGDIPEGYSVSREKKERFSLILESASTNQTSMYLCASSLFGTSGSNEQFFGPGTRLTVL.

V is TRBV4-2 and J is TRBJ2-5; D remains ambiguous. Germline assignment: CDR1 LGHNA and CDR2 YNFKEQ. The germline V and J ends were trimmed by 0 bases and 5 bases, with 10 bases remaining between them. The CDR3 extends over 14 amino acids. As DNA, the CDR3 is TGTGCCAGCAGCCAAGAAGGTAGTGTCGAGACCCAGTACTTC. This encodes CASSQEGSVETQYF.

The chain combines TRBV9 with TRBJ2-1; TRBD2 matches 13 bases. Trimming cost V 4 bases and J 8 bases; bases outside gene matches: 9. The CDR3 has 16 amino acids. The germline V gene has CDR1 SGDLS and CDR2 YYNGEE. For the CDR3, the DNA is TGTGCCAGCAGCTCTGGGACTAGCGGGATGACCCATGAGCAGTTCTTC. This gives the protein CASSSGTSGMTHEQFF.